This T cell receptor (beta chain) is drawn from a study of cytomegalovirus exposure and HLA in healthy donors. The assay was immunoSEQ multiplex PCR, and TCRdb's table has in-frame clones only and misses some. The sample shows 140,000 or so clones, 85% to 90% of them seen only once. The TCR comes from a woman in her 30s in good health and CMV-seropositive. Source material: PBMCs.

This CDR3 is CASRLSATNEKLFF. In DNA form, the CDR3 reads TGCGCCAGCAGACTTTCTGCAACTAATGAAAAACTGTTTTTT. V and J are TRBV5-1 and TRBJ1-4; D ambiguous. Trimming left V 5 bases short and J 0 bases short, with 8 bases between. The V gene's germline CDR1 is SGHRS and CDR2 YFSETQ. This CDR3 has 14 residues.